This entry concerns a single T cell receptor beta chain. The antigen remains unidentified. This specimen comes from a study of T cell repertoires in cytomegalovirus infection. Study-level information: Recently described HLA-C-restricted plus well-studied HLA-B-restricted CMV epitopes were used.

The trim removed 4 bases at V and 6 bases at J, leaving 9 bases unmatched. The CDR3 is 15 residues long. Per germline, CDR1 SEHNR and CDR2 FQNEAQ (reference sequence). TCRdb redid the calling of the reads with MiXCR, one entry per CDR3 protein. The sample records 650,000 to 900,000 distinct CDR3 sequences, over 25% being singletons. The V gene is TRBV7-9, the J gene TRBJ2-1; 7 nucleotides match TRBD1. The sample in question was cultured CD8+ T cells from PBMCs, obtained from culture after CMV antigen stimulation. The TCR comes from a human donor in good health (CMV status not recorded). Some clones in this sample may be carry-over from other donors' samples. The DNA for the CDR3 is TGTGCCAGCAGCTCCTCGGGACAGAAACCCAATGAGCAGTTCTTC. It specifies CASSSSGQKPNEQFF.